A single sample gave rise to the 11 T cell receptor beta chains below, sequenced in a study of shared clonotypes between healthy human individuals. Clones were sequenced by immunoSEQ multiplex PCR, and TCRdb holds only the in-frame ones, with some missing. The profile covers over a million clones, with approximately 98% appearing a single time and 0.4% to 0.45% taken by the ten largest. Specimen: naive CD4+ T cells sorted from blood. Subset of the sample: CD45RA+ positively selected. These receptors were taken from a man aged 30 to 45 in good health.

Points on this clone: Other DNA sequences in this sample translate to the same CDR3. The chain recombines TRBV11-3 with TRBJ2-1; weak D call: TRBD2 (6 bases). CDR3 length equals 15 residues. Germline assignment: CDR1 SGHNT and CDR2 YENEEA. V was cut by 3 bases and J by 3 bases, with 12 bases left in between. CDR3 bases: TGTGCCAGCAGCTTGGACGGGGGAGTCTACAATGAGCAGTTCTTC. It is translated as CASSLDGGVYNEQFF.

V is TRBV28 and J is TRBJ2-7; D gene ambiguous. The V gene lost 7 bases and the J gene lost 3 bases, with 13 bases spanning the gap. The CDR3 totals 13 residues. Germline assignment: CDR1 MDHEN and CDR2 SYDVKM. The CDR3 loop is CASKGLKFYEQYF. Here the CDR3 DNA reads TGTGCCAGCAAGGGCCTTAAATTCTACGAGCAGTACTTC.

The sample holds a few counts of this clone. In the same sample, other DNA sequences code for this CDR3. The CDR3 region has the DNA TGTGCCAGCAGCTTTTACGAGCAGTACTTC. Amino acids: CASSFYEQYF. The chain recombines TRBV5-8 with TRBJ2-7; D is unresolved. CDR3 length: 10 amino acids. Trimming took off 2 bases at V and 4 bases at J, with 1 base between the two ends. CDR1 SGHTS and CDR2 YDEGEE come from the germline V gene. Full variable domain (rest looked up from reference TRBV5-8 and TRBJ2-7): EAGVTQSPTHLIKTRGQQATLRCSPISGHTSVYWYQQALGLGLQFLLWYDEGEERNRGNFPPRFSGRQFPNYSSELNVNALELEDSALYLCASSFYEQYFGPGTRLTVT.

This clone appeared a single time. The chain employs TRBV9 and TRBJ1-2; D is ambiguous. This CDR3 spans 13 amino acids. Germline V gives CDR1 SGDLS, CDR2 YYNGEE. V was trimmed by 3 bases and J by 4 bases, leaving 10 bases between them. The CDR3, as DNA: TGTGCCAGCAGCGCCTCAGCAATCTATGGCTACACCTTC. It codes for CASSASAIYGYTF.

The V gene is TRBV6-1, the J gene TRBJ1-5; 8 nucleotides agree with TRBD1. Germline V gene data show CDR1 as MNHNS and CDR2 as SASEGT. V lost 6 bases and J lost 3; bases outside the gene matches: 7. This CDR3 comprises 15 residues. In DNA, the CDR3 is TGTGCCAGCAGCGGGACAGGAGGCCTCAATCAGCCCCAGCATTTT. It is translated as CASSGTGGLNQPQHF.

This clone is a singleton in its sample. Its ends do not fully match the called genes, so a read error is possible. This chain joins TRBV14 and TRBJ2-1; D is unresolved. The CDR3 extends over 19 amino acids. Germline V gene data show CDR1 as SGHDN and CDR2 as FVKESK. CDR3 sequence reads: CASSQVHSGGRSSSNEQFF. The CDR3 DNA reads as TGTGCCAGCAGCCAAGTTCATTCCGGCGGCCGGAGCTCCTCCAATGAGCAGTTCTTC.

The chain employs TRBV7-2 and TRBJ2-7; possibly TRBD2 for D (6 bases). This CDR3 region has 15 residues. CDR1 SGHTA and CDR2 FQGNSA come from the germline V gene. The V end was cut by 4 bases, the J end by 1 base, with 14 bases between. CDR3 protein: CASSSRIGTSYEQYF. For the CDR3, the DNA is TGTGCCAGCAGCTCTAGGATTGGGACTTCCTACGAGCAGTACTTC.

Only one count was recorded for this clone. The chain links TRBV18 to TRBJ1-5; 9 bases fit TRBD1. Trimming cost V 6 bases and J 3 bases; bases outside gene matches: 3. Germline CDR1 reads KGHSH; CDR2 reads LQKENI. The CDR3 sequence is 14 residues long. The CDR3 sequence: CASSWTGDNQPQHF. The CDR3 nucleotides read TGTGCCAGCTCCTGGACAGGGGACAATCAGCCCCAGCATTTT.

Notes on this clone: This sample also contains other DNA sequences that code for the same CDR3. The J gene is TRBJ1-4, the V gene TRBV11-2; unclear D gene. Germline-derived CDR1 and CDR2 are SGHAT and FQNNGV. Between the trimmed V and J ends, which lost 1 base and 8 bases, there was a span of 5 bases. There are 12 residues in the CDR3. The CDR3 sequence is CASSLVGEKLFF. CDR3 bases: TGTGCCAGCAGCTTAGTCGGAGAAAAACTGTTTTTT. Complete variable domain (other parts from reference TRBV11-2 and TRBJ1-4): EAGVAQSPRYKIIEKRQSVAFWCNPISGHATLYWYQQILGQGPKLLIQFQNNGVVDDSQLPKDRFSAERLKGVDSTLKIQPAKLEDSAVYLCASSLVGEKLFFGSGTQLSVL.

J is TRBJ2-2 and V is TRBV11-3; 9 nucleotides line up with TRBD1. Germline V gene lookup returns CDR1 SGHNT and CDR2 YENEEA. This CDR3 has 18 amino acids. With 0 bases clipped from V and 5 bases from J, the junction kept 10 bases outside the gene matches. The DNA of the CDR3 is TGTGCCAGCAGCTTAGACCGATGGGACAGGGTAGGGACCGGGGAGCTGTTTTTT. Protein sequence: CASSLDRWDRVGTGELFF.

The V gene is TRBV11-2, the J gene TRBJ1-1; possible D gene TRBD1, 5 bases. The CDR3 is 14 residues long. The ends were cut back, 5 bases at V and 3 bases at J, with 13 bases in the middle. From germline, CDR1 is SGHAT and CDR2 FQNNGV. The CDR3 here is CASSQIRDDTEAFF. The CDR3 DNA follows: TGTGCCAGCAGCCAGATCAGGGATGACACTGAAGCTTTCTTT.